The 29 T cell receptor beta chains below were found in one sample sequenced in a study of cytomegalovirus exposure and HLA in healthy donors. PCR used 60 Vbeta primers and 13 Jbeta primers. Method: immunoSEQ multiplex PCR; TCRdb's copy keeps in-frame clones and lacks some. The profile covers roughly 120,000 clones, with 80% appearing a single time and approximately 0.22% taken by the ten largest. Input material: PBMCs. Every receptor here comes from a man aged 50 to 59 in good health and CMV-seronegative.

The chain has TRBV6-6 and TRBJ2-1; TRBD2 agrees at 9 bases. The ends lost 7 bases at V and 4 bases at J; junction bases unmatched: 5. CDR1 is MNHNY and CDR2 is SVGAGI in the germline V gene (reference sequence). This CDR3 has 14 residues. The chain's CDR3 is CASIPSGRYNEQFF. The DNA of the CDR3 is TGTGCCAGCATCCCCAGCGGGAGGTACAATGAGCAGTTCTTC.

The chain couples TRBV5-1 to TRBJ2-7; TRBD2 might be the D (5 bases). This CDR3 region has 13 residues. Trimming took off 4 bases at V and 1 base at J, with 9 bases between the two ends. Germline-derived CDR1 and CDR2 are SGHRS and YFSETQ. Here the CDR3 reads CASSQVASYEQYF. The CDR3 nucleotides read TGCGCCAGCAGCCAAGTAGCGTCCTACGAGCAGTACTTC.

Notes on this clone: One end of the junction varies from germline; a read error may be responsible. The rearrangement links TRBV4-2 to TRBJ2-5; D is perhaps TRBD1 (5 bases). CDR3 length equals 15 residues. In germline, CDR1 is LGHNA, CDR2 YNFKEQ. CDR3 region: CSSSQVTVQGETQYF. The DNA for the CDR3 is TGTTCCAGCAGCCAAGTAACCGTGCAGGGTGAGACCCAGTACTTC.

V is TRBV28 and J is TRBJ2-7; D is undetermined. Germline V gene sequence: CDR1 MDHEN, CDR2 SYDVKM. V was shortened by 3 bases and J by 3 bases, with 6 bases between the two germline ends. The CDR3 loop spans 12 amino acids. CDR3 region: CASSFPFYEQYF. In nucleotides, the CDR3 is TGTGCCAGCAGTTTCCCCTTCTACGAGCAGTACTTC.

The chain employs TRBV4-3 and TRBJ2-1; a weak D match, TRBD2 (6 bases). CDR3 length: 15 amino acids. Deletions cut 0 bases from V and 7 bases from J, with 13 bases between. Germline V gives CDR1 LGHNA, CDR2 YSLEER. CDR3 coding DNA: TGCGCCAGCAGCCAAGATCGGCCAGGGAGGAATGAGCAGTTCTTC. Translated, it gives CASSQDRPGRNEQFF.

About this clone: Sequence at one end of the junction differs from germline and may be a read error. V gene TRBV7-9 combines with J gene TRBJ2-7, with 9 bases that match TRBD2. Germline CDR1 SEHNR, CDR2 FQNEAQ (reference sequence). The CDR3 runs to 15 residues. The CDR3 loop reads CSSSGETSGSYEQYF. The CDR3 DNA reads as TGTTCCAGCAGCGGGGAGACTAGCGGTTCCTACGAGCAGTACTTC.

The chain has TRBV6-5 and TRBJ1-1; no clear D. This CDR3 is 13 amino acids long. V shed 7 bases and J shed 1 base, with 10 bases lying between them. The germline gives CDR1 MNHEY, CDR2 SVGAGI. CDR3 in DNA: TGTGCCAGCACGGGTAGTCAGAACACTGAAGCTTTCTTT. Translating gives CASTGSQNTEAFF.

This clone was detected a few times. For the CDR3, the DNA is TGTGCCAGCAGCGTAACCGGACTAGCGGCCGGGGAGCAGTTCTTC. Protein sequence: CASSVTGLAAGEQFF. This chain links TRBV9 with TRBJ2-1; 10 bases fit TRBD2. The CDR3 is 15 residues long. The germline CDR1 and CDR2 sequences are SGDLS and YYNGEE. The J segment lost 10 bases and the V segment lost 1 base, leaving 8 bases of the junction unmatched.

CDR3 DNA: TGTGCCAGCAGTGAACACAGGGCCACGGCTAATGAAAAACTGTTTTTT. The encoded protein is CASSEHRATANEKLFF. This sequence joins TRBV6-1 and TRBJ1-4, with D possibly TRBD1 on 6 matching bases. The germline V gene encodes CDR1 MNHNS and CDR2 SASEGT. The CDR3 runs to 16 residues. The V end lost 2 bases, the J end lost 3 bases, and 13 bases lay between the germline ends.

This chain connects TRBV6-5 to TRBJ1-1; 9 bases align to TRBD1. The CDR3 runs to 14 residues. V shed 6 bases and J 2 bases; nucleotides not matched to a gene: 4. In germline, CDR1 is MNHEY, CDR2 SVGAGI. CDR3 DNA: TGTGCCAGCAGAGGGACAGGGCTTAACACTGAAGCTTTCTTT. It translates to CASRGTGLNTEAFF.

The rearrangement uses TRBV4-3 and TRBJ2-3; TRBD2 aligns across 13 bases. In germline, CDR1 is LGHNA, CDR2 YSLEER. The V and J ends lost 4 bases and 4 bases, in that order; junction bases with no gene match: 17. There are 20 residues in the CDR3. CDR3 coding DNA: TGCGCCAGCAGCCTTCACCAGACTAGCGGGGGGAGTCTGAGCCCAGATACGCAGTATTTT. This sequence encodes CASSLHQTSGGSLSPDTQYF.

The chain has TRBV27 and TRBJ1-2; D gene uncertain. This CDR3 region has 13 residues. V lost 3 bases and J 4 bases, leaving 9 bases between the germline ends. Germline CDR1 is MNHEY and CDR2 is SMNVEV (reference sequence). The CDR3 loop is CASSFSAGYGYTF. The CDR3 coding sequence is TGTGCCAGCAGTTTTTCAGCGGGCTATGGCTACACCTTC.

J is TRBJ2-7 and V is TRBV11-2; TRBD2 agrees at 11 bases. The CDR3 is made up of 20 amino acids. The V gene's germline CDR1 is SGHAT and CDR2 FQNNGV. J lost 5 bases, V lost 0 bases, and 18 bases had no gene match. CDR3 sequence: CASSLDFIREPSGRIHEQYF. CDR3 nucleotides: TGTGCCAGCAGCTTAGACTTTATTAGGGAACCTAGCGGGAGGATCCACGAGCAGTACTTC.

The chain is built from TRBV7-9 and TRBJ2-5; a possible D gene is TRBD1 (6 bases). The length of the CDR3 is 16 residues. V shed 5 bases and J shed 2 bases, with 18 bases lying between them. The germline V gene has CDR1 SEHNR and CDR2 FQNEAQ (reference sequence). This CDR3 reads CASSHIYPQGQETQYF. The CDR3 nucleotides are TGTGCCAGCAGCCATATTTACCCGCAGGGGCAAGAGACCCAGTACTTC.

The V and J genes are TRBV5-1 and TRBJ1-4; 9 nucleotides line up with TRBD1. The CDR3 extends over 19 amino acids. V lost 4 bases and J lost 8; bases outside the gene matches: 21. Per germline, CDR1 SGHRS and CDR2 YFSETQ. CDR3 DNA sequence: TGCGCCAGCAGCATGAACCTCCCGGGACAGGGAATAGGAGGGGAAAAACTGTTTTTT. Its translation is CASSMNLPGQGIGGEKLFF. The full variable domain, completed using reference TRBV5-1 and TRBJ1-4, is KAGVTQTPRYLIKTRGQQVTLSCSPISGHRSVSWYQQTPGQGLQFLFEYFSETQRNKGNFPGRFSGRQFSNSRSEMNVSTLELGDSALYLCASSMNLPGQGIGGEKLFFGSGTQLSVL.

The V gene is TRBV2, the J gene TRBJ1-6, with D possibly matching TRBD1 (5 bases). CDR1 is SNHLY, CDR2 FYNNEI, per germline. V gave up 4 bases and J gave up 6 bases, with 13 bases separating them. This CDR3 spans 15 amino acids. DNA for the CDR3: TGTGCCAGCAGTGTCCCAGGGAGGGTTAATTCACCCCTCCACTTT. Its translation: CASSVPGRVNSPLHF. Filled out from reference TRBV2 and TRBJ1-6, the complete variable domain reads EPEVTQTPSHQVTQMGQEVILRCVPISNHLYFYWYRQILGQKVEFLVSFYNNEISEKSEIFDDQFSVERPDGSNFTLKIRSTKLEDSAMYFCASSVPGRVNSPLHFGNGTRLTVT.

J is TRBJ1-3 and V is TRBV25-1; no firm D call. Trimming left V 1 base short and J 15 bases short, with 10 bases between. This CDR3 is built from 11 residues. Germline V gene lookup returns CDR1 MGHDK and CDR2 SYGVNS. CDR3 DNA sequence: TGTGCCAGCAGTGAATCTGGAGCCAAATATTTT. It yields the protein CASSESGAKYF.

CDR3 amino acids: CASLSSNQPQHF. CDR3 sequence (DNA): TGTGCCAGCTTGAGTAGCAATCAGCCCCAGCATTTT. This rearrangement joins TRBV28 to TRBJ1-5; D call uncertain. The CDR3 contains 12 residues. CDR1 is MDHEN, CDR2 SYDVKM, per germline. Trimming removed 8 bases at V and 0 bases at J, with 5 bases between.

The chain couples TRBV5-4 to TRBJ2-3, with 13 bases matching TRBD2. Germline V gene sequence: CDR1 SGHNT, CDR2 YYREEE (reference sequence). This CDR3 has 16 amino acids. V dropped 2 bases and J dropped 3; count of bases not matched to a gene: 3. The CDR3 spells CASSLGLAGVTDTQYF. CDR3 nucleotide sequence: TGTGCCAGCAGCTTAGGACTAGCGGGAGTGACAGATACGCAGTATTTT. Variable domain in full (rest from reference TRBV5-4 and TRBJ2-3): ETGVTQSPTHLIKTRGQQVTLRCSSQSGHNTVSWYQQALGQGPQFIFQYYREEENGRGNFPPRFSGLQFPNYSSELNVNALELDDSALYLCASSLGLAGVTDTQYFGPGTRLTVL.

J is TRBJ2-2 and V is TRBV4-2; 8 positions match TRBD1. The V segment lost 0 bases and the J segment 1 base; nucleotides outside the gene matches: 1. The CDR3 is 16 residues long. Germline V CDR1 and CDR2: LGHNA, YNFKEQ. The CDR3 DNA sequence: TGTGCCAGCAGCCAAGAGGGGACAGGGAACACCGGGGAGCTGTTTTTT. Translation gives CASSQEGTGNTGELFF.

The chain has TRBV6-5 and TRBJ2-7; D is possibly TRBD2 (6 bases). This CDR3 is 14 amino acids long. From germline, CDR1 is MNHEY and CDR2 SVGAGI. Trimming stripped 6 bases from V and 4 bases from J, with 16 bases between. CDR3 region: CASSPWGVAYEQYF. DNA for the CDR3: TGTGCCAGCAGCCCTTGGGGGGTAGCTTACGAGCAGTACTTC.

The gene calls are TRBV28 and TRBJ1-5, with D hard to call. Germline lookup yields CDR1 MDHEN and CDR2 SYDVKM. The CDR3 contains 13 residues. The V end lost 6 bases, the J end lost 4 bases, and 10 bases lay between the germline ends. This CDR3 is CASRHPGNQPQHF. The CDR3 nucleotides are TGTGCCAGCAGACACCCCGGGAATCAGCCCCAGCATTTT.

The chain carries TRBV30 and TRBJ1-4; no clear D gene. Trimming stripped 3 bases from V and 3 bases from J, with 5 bases between. The CDR3 is 12 amino acids. Germline V gene lookup returns CDR1 GTSNPN and CDR2 SVGIG (reference sequence). The CDR3 protein is CAWRQSNEKLFF. The DNA for the CDR3 is TGTGCCTGGAGACAGTCTAATGAAAAACTGTTTTTT.

This clone appeared a single time. This chain uses TRBV18 with TRBJ2-5; 7 bases line up with TRBD1. CDR1 and CDR2 (germline): KGHSH, LQKENI. The CDR3 contains 15 residues. The V gene end was trimmed by 3 bases and the J gene end by 2 bases; junction bases not matched to a gene: 6. DNA of the CDR3: TGTGCCAGCTCACCTACAGGGGTAGGGCAAGAGACCCAGTACTTC. Protein: CASSPTGVGQETQYF. The full variable domain, in which reference TRBV18 and TRBJ2-5 provide the parts outside the CDR3, is NAGVMQNPRHLVRRRGQEARLRCSPMKGHSHVYWYRQLPEEGLKFMVYLQKENIIDESGMPKERFSAEFPKEGPSILRIQQVVRGDSAAYFCASSPTGVGQETQYFGPGTRLLVL.

The J gene is TRBJ2-7, the V gene TRBV5-1; D is uncertain. Trimming cost V 1 base and J 5 bases, with 10 bases left between them. Germline V lookup: CDR1 SGHRS, CDR2 YFSETQ. The CDR3 contains 13 residues. The CDR3 region has the DNA TGCGCCAGCAGCTTGATGGGCTTTGACGAGCAGTACTTC. Protein: CASSLMGFDEQYF.

In its sample, this clone was seen once. The chain combines TRBV7-2 with TRBJ1-2, with 8 nucleotides matching TRBD1. The CDR3 has 16 residues. Germline lookup yields CDR1 SGHTA and CDR2 FQGNSA. J gave up 6 bases and V 5 bases, and 14 bases lay outside the gene matches. This chain's CDR3 is CASSPPGTGGYDGYTF. Here the CDR3 DNA reads TGTGCCAGCAGCCCTCCCGGGACAGGCGGCTATGATGGCTACACCTTC.

This chain connects TRBV7-8 to TRBJ2-3; no reliable D call. Germline lookup yields CDR1 SGHVS and CDR2 FQNEAQ. Between the trimmed V and J ends, which lost 3 bases and 2 bases, there was a span of 6 bases. This CDR3 region has 13 residues. The CDR3 DNA reads as TGTGCCAGCAGCTTCACGGTCACAGATACGCAGTATTTT. Its translation: CASSFTVTDTQYF.

The chain is built from TRBV5-1 and TRBJ1-4; 11 bases map to TRBD1. Trimming cost V 1 base and J 7 bases; bases outside gene matches: 3. CDR1 is SGHRS and CDR2 is YFSETQ in the germline V gene. The CDR3 contains 15 residues. The chain's CDR3 is CASSLTGTGGEKLFF. The CDR3 DNA sequence: TGCGCCAGCAGCTTGACCGGGACAGGGGGTGAAAAACTGTTTTTT.

This chain uses TRBV19 with TRBJ2-7; D is perhaps TRBD1 (6 bases). Per germline, CDR1 LNHDA and CDR2 SQIVND (reference sequence). The CDR3 runs 14 residues. Trimming cost V 5 bases and J 2 bases, with 13 bases left between them. DNA for the CDR3: TGTGCCAGTAGTTCCGCCACAGGGACCTACGAGCAGTACTTC. Translating gives CASSSATGTYEQYF.